The rows below give T cell receptor beta chains drawn from one sample of a study of OX40 agonist ivuxolimab in advanced cancers. The method was immunoSEQ multiplex PCR; TCRdb's version includes in-frame clones alone and lacks a portion of them. The sample consists of some 10,000 clones, roughly four fifths of them appearing once. The source material was CD4+ or CD8+ T cells sorted from blood, sampled in a trial of the OX40 agonist ivuxolimab. The receptors were sampled from an adult with an advanced solid tumor such as melanoma, head and neck, liver or kidney cancer. Both conserved end residues are part of each CDR3. A D gene is named only where the DNA matches it firmly. The size of a clone is reported for some rows only, either as once, few or many, or as a class for expanded clones.

D gene	clone size	V gene	J gene	CDR3 protein	CDR3 DNA
-	few	TRBV6-6	TRBJ1-1	CASTPVLNTEAFF	TGTGCCAGCACGCCGGTCTTGAACACTGAAGCTTTCTTT
TRBD2	few	TRBV5-4	TRBJ2-7	CASSLGLAGGSYEQYF	TGTGCCAGCAGCCTTGGACTAGCGGGCGGATCCTACGAGCAGTACTTC
-	-	TRBV7-3	TRBJ1-1	CASSLTYSGRVIEAFF	TGTGCCAGCAGCTTAACTTATTCGGGCAGGGTGATTGAAGCTTTCTTT
-	-	TRBV5-8	TRBJ2-7	CASSLSRGRYEQYF	TGTGCCAGCAGCTTGAGCAGGGGACGGTACGAGCAGTACTTC
TRBD1	-	TRBV11-2	TRBJ1-2	CASSFDGTGNGYTF	TGTGCCAGCAGCTTCGATGGGACAGGGAATGGCTACACCTTC
-	-	TRBV5-1	TRBJ2-7	CASSYAQAYEQYF	TGCGCCAGCAGCTACGCCCAAGCCTACGAGCAGTACTTC
-	-	TRBV5-4	TRBJ2-7	CASSPAMDPYEQYF	TGTGCCAGCAGCCCGGCGATGGACCCCTACGAGCAGTACTTC
-	-	TRBV5-4	TRBJ1-6	CASSLNNRPLHF	TGTGCCAGCAGCTTGAACAACCGCCCCCTCCACTTT
-	few	TRBV11-2	TRBJ1-2	CASSLSRAVNYGYTF	TGTGCCAGCAGCTTATCGAGGGCAGTCAACTATGGCTACACCTTC
-	-	TRBV6-5	TRBJ2-1	CASSRQSSYNEQFF	TGTGCCAGCAGCCGACAGAGCTCCTACAATGAGCAGTTCTTC
-	-	TRBV21-1	TRBJ2-1	CASSKAPVGSYNEQFF	TGTGCCAGCAGCAAAGCACCGGTCGGCTCCTACAATGAGCAGTTCTTC
-	-	TRBV29-1	TRBJ2-2	CSVATGRNTGELFF	TGCAGCGTTGCCACGGGACGGAACACCGGGGAGCTGTTTTTT
-	few	TRBV11-3	TRBJ2-7	CASSPRGYEQYF	TGTGCCAGCAGCCCACGGGGCTACGAGCAGTACTTC
-	-	TRBV27	TRBJ2-1	CASSTSITYNEQFF	TGTGCCAGCAGTACAAGTATCACCTACAATGAGCAGTTCTTC
TRBD1	-	TRBV19	TRBJ2-2	CASAGTGDSGELFF	TGTGCCAGTGCCGGGACAGGTGACTCCGGGGAGCTGTTTTTT
-	few	TRBV30	TRBJ1-1	CAWSEGNTEAFF	TGTGCCTGGAGTGAAGGGAACACTGAAGCTTTCTTT
-	-	TRBV9	TRBJ2-1	CASSVGRGSYNEQFF	TGTGCCAGCAGCGTTGGGCGGGGAAGCTACAATGAGCAGTTCTTC
-	-	TRBV6-5	TRBJ1-2	CASSSQSYGYTF	TGTGCCAGCAGTTCTCAGAGTTATGGCTACACCTTC
-	-	TRBV4-1	TRBJ2-7	CASSQGGPSLNEQYF	TGCGCCAGCAGCCAAGGGGGACCATCGCTAAACGAGCAGTACTTC
TRBD1	-	TRBV13	TRBJ1-6	CASRLSTGGFNSPLHF	TGCGCCAGCAGGTTATCCACAGGGGGTTTCAATTCACCCCTCCACTTT
TRBD2	-	TRBV7-9	TRBJ2-3	CASSLSRLAGDSDTQYF	TGTGCCAGCAGCTTATCTAGGCTAGCGGGTGACTCAGATACGCAGTATTTT